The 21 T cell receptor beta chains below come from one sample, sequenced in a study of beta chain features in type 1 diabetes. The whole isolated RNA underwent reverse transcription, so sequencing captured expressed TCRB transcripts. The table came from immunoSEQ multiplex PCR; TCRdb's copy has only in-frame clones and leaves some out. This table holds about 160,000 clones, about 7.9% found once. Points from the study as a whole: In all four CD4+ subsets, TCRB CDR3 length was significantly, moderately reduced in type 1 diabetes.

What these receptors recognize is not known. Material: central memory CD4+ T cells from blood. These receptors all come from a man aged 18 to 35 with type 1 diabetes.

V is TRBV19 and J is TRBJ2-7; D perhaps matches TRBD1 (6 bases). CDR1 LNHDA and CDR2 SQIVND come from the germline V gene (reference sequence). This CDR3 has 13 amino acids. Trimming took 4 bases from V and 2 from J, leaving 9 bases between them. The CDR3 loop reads CASSKTGTYEQYF. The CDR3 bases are TGTGCCAGTAGTAAAACAGGGACCTACGAGCAGTACTTC.

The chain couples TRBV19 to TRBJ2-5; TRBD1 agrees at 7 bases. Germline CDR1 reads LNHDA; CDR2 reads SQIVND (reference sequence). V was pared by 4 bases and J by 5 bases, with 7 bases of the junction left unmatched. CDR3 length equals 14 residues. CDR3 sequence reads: CASSTLDRRETQYF. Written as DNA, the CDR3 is TGTGCCAGTAGTACCCTGGACAGGAGGGAGACCCAGTACTTC.

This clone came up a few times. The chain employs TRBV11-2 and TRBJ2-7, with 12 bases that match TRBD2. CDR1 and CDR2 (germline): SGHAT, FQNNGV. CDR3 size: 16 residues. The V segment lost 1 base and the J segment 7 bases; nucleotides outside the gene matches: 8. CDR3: CASSLGPAGTSGEQYF. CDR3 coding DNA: TGTGCCAGCAGCTTAGGTCCAGCCGGGACTAGCGGGGAGCAGTACTTC.

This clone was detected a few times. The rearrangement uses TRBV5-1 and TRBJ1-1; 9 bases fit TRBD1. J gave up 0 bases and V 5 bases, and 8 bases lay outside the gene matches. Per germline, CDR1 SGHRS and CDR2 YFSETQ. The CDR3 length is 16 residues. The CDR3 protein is CASREGTGSMNTEAFF. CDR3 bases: TGCGCCAGCAGGGAAGGGACAGGGTCGATGAACACTGAAGCTTTCTTT.

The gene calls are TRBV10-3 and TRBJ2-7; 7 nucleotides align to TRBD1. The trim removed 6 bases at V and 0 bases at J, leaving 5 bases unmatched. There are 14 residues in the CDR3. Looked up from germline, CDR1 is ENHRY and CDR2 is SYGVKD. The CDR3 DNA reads TGTGCCATCAGGCGTCAGGGGGACTCCTACGAGCAGTACTTC. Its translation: CAIRRQGDSYEQYF.

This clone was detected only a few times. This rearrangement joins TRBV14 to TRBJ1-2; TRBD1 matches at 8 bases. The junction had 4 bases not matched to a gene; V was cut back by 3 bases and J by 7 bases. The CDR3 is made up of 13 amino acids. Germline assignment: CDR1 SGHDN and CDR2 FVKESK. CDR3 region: CASSQAGGRGYTF. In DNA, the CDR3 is TGTGCCAGCAGCCAGGCAGGGGGCCGTGGCTACACCTTC.

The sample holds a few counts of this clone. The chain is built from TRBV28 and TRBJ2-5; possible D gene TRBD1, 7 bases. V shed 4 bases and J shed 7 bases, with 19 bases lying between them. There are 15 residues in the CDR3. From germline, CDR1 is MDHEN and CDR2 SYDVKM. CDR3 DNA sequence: TGTGCCAGCAGTTCCCCCAGGGGGGCCGATGGGACCCAGTACTTC. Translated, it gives CASSSPRGADGTQYF. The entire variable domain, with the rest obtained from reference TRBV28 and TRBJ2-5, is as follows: DVKVTQSSRYLVKRTGEKVFLECVQDMDHENMFWYRQDPGLGLRLIYFSYDVKMKEKGDIPEGYSVSREKKERFSLILESASTNQTSMYLCASSSPRGADGTQYFGPGTRLLVL.

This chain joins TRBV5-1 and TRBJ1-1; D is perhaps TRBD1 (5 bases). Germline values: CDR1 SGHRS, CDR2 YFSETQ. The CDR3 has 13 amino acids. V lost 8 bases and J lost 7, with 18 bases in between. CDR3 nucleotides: TGCGCCAGTGCGCCTGACAGCTTAAATGAAGCTTTCTTT. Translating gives CASAPDSLNEAFF. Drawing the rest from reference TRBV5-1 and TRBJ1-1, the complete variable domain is KAGVTQTPRYLIKTRGQQVTLSCSPISGHRSVSWYQQTPGQGLQFLFEYFSETQRNKGNFPGRFSGRQFSNSRSEMNVSTLELGDSALYLCASAPDSLNEAFFGQGTRLTVV.

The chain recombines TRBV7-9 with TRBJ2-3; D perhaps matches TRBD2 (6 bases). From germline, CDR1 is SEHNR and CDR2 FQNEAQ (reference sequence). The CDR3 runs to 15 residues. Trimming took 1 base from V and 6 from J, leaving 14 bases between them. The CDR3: CASSLGLATSDTQYF. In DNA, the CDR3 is TGTGCCAGCAGCTTAGGGCTAGCGACGTCGGATACGCAGTATTTT.

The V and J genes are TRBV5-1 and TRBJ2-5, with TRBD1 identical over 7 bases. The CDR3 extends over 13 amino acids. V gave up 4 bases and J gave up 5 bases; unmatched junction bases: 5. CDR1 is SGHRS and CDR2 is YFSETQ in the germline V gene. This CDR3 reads CASSLTGEETQYF. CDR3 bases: TGCGCCAGCAGCCTTACAGGGGAGGAGACCCAGTACTTC.

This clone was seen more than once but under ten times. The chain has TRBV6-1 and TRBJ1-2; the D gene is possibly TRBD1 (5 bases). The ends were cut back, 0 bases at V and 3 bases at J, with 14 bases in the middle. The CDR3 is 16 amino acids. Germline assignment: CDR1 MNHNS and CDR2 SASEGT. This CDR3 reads CASSEAWGGDDYGYTF. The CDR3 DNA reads TGTGCCAGCAGTGAAGCGTGGGGAGGGGACGACTATGGCTACACCTTC.

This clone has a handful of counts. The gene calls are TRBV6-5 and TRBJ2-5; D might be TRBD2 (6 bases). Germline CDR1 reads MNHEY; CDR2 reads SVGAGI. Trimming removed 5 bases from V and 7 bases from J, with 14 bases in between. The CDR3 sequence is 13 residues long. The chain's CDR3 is CASSRTKEGTQYF. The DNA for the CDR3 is TGTGCCAGCAGTCGCACTAAGGAGGGGACCCAGTACTTC.

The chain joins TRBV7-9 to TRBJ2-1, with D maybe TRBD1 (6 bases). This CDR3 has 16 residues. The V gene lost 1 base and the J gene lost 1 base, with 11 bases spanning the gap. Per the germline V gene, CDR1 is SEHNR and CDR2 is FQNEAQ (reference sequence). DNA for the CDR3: TGTGCCAGCAGCTTAGGCAAAGGGGGATCCTACAATGAGCAGTTCTTC. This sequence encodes CASSLGKGGSYNEQFF.

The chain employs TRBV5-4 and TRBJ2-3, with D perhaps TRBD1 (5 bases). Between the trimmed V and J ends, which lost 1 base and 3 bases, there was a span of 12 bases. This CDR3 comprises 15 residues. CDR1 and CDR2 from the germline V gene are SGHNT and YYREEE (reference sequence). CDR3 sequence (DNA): TGTGCCAGCAGCTTGAGCTGGACACGAACAGATACGCAGTATTTT. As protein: CASSLSWTRTDTQYF.

CDR3 loop: CASSLLVNYGYTF. The CDR3 nucleotides read TGTGCCAGCAGCTTGTTAGTCAACTATGGCTACACCTTC. This chain connects TRBV5-6 to TRBJ1-2; D is uncertain. Germline V gene lookup returns CDR1 SGHDT and CDR2 YYEEEE. The CDR3 totals 13 residues. Trimming shortened V by 1 base and J by 2 bases, and 6 bases separated the two germline ends.

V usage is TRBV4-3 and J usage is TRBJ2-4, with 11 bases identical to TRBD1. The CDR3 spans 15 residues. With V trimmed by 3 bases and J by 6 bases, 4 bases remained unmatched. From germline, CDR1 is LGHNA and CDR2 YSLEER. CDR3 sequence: CASSQAGQGGNIQYF. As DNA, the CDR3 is TGCGCCAGCAGCCAGGCGGGACAGGGGGGAAACATTCAGTACTTC.

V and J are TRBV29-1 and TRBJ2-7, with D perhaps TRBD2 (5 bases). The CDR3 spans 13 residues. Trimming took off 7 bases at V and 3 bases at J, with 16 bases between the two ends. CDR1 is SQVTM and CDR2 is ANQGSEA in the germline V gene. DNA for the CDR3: TGCAGCGCTAGGACTGGGCTAAACTACGAGCAGTACTTC. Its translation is CSARTGLNYEQYF.

The CDR3 here is CASSLHSSGANVLTF. The CDR3 coding sequence is TGTGCCAGCAGCCTCCACAGCTCTGGGGCCAACGTCCTGACTTTC. The rearrangement links TRBV9 to TRBJ2-6; D call uncertain. The germline gives CDR1 SGDLS, CDR2 YYNGEE. V was pared by 4 bases and J by 0 bases, with 8 bases between. The CDR3 is 15 amino acids.

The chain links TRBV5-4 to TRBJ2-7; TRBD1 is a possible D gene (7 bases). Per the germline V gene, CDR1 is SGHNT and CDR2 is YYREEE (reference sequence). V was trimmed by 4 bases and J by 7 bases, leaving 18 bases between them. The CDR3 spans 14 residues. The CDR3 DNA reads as TGTGCCAGCAGCCCCGGGGGCAGGGGGAGAGAGCAGTACTTC. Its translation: CASSPGGRGREQYF.

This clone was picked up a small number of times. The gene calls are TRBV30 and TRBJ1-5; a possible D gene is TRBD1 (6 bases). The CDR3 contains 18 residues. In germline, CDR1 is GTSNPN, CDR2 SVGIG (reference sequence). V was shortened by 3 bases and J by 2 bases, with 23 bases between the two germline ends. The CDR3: CAWSRARGHIGGNQPQHF. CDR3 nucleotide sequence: TGTGCCTGGAGCCGGGCCAGGGGCCATATCGGGGGCAATCAGCCCCAGCATTTT.

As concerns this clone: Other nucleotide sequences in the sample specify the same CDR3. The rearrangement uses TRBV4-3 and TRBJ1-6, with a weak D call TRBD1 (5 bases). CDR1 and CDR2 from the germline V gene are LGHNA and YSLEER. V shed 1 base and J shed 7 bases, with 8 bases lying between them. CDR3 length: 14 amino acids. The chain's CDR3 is CASSQGYRNSPLHF. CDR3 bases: TGCGCCAGCAGCCAAGGCTACAGGAATTCACCCCTCCACTTT.